The 25 T cell receptor beta chains in this list originate from one sample, sequenced in a study of T cell changes during pregnancy in multiple sclerosis. Sequencing used immunoSEQ multiplex PCR; TCRdb keeps in-frame clones, though not all of them. The sample has tens of thousands of clones, about 90% seen once. The sample consisted of peripheral blood, taken in the second trimester of pregnancy. The source is a female donor in good health, enrolled as a control in a pregnancy study.

Only one count was recorded for this clone. This rearrangement joins TRBV5-1 to TRBJ1-4; TRBD1 matches at 8 bases. Germline lookup yields CDR1 SGHRS and CDR2 YFSETQ. The CDR3 has 16 residues. J was trimmed by 7 bases and V by 0 bases; bases with no gene match: 8. The CDR3 DNA reads as TGCGCCAGCAGCTTGGAACAGGGGGGAGCTCGTGAAAAACTGTTTTTT. It translates to CASSLEQGGAREKLFF.

This rearrangement joins TRBV7-9 to TRBJ2-3; tentative D call: TRBD2 (5 bases). V lost 4 bases and J 2 bases, leaving 19 bases between the germline ends. The CDR3 is 17 amino acids. Germline values: CDR1 SEHNR, CDR2 FQNEAQ (reference sequence). The CDR3 nucleotides read TGTGCCAGCAGCTCCCCCCCGGACTCGAAAAACACAGATACGCAGTATTTT. Encoded protein: CASSSPPDSKNTDTQYF.

The gene calls are TRBV7-3 and TRBJ2-1, with D maybe TRBD2 (5 bases). The CDR3 runs to 15 residues. V was pared by 5 bases and J by 7 bases, with 18 bases between. Germline V gene lookup returns CDR1 SGHTA and CDR2 FQGTGA. The CDR3 loop is CASSLDSSRGNEQFF. For the CDR3, the DNA is TGTGCCAGCAGCCTGGACTCCTCCCGCGGGAATGAGCAGTTCTTC.

The chain uses TRBV2 and TRBJ2-3; 9 bases agree with TRBD1. CDR3 size: 14 residues. Trimming cost V 7 bases and J 6 bases; bases outside gene matches: 8. Germline CDR1 and CDR2: SNHLY and FYNNEI. CDR3 region: CASTRTGASDTQYF. In DNA form, the CDR3 reads TGTGCCAGCACCCGGACAGGGGCCTCGGATACGCAGTATTTT.

The chain carries TRBV19 and TRBJ1-1; 8 positions match TRBD1. Germline CDR1 and CDR2: LNHDA and SQIVND (reference sequence). The CDR3 is made up of 14 amino acids. After removal of 6 bases from V and 1 base from J, the junction contained 4 bases not matched to a gene. The CDR3 loop is CASSTGTGNTEAFF. As DNA, the CDR3 is TGTGCCAGTAGCACCGGGACAGGGAACACTGAAGCTTTCTTT.

The chain uses TRBV7-2 and TRBJ1-6; 9 bases line up with TRBD1. The V gene end was trimmed by 4 bases and the J gene end by 8 bases; junction bases not matched to a gene: 6. Germline V gene lookup returns CDR1 SGHTA and CDR2 FQGNSA. CDR3 length equals 15 residues. The DNA for the CDR3 is TGTGCCAGCAGCTCTGGACAGGGGCGATATTCACCCCTCCACTTT. This gives the protein CASSSGQGRYSPLHF.

The V gene is TRBV19, the J gene TRBJ1-2; 7 bases fit TRBD1. V gave up 2 bases and J gave up 5 bases; unmatched junction bases: 8. The germline V gene encodes CDR1 LNHDA and CDR2 SQIVND (reference sequence). The CDR3 has 15 residues. In nucleotides, the CDR3 is TGTGCCAGTAGTATACAGGGGGAGTTGGCTTATGGCTACACCTTC. It encodes CASSIQGELAYGYTF.

The chain employs TRBV7-3 and TRBJ2-2; 8 bases fit TRBD1. After removal of 4 bases from V and 4 bases from J, the junction contained 5 bases not matched to a gene. This CDR3 is 15 amino acids long. In germline, CDR1 is SGHTA, CDR2 FQGTGA. The CDR3 here is CASSYDRGATGELFF. The DNA for the CDR3 is TGTGCCAGCAGCTACGACAGGGGTGCCACCGGGGAGCTGTTTTTT.

This clone was counted only a few times. This rearrangement joins TRBV21-1 to TRBJ1-1; the table calls TRBD1, which could not be checked here. TRBV21-1 represents a pseudogene. CDR3 length: 13 residues. Here the CDR3 reads CASSLDRDPEAFF. The CDR3 nucleotides read TGTGCCAGCAGCCTCGACAGGGACCCTGAAGCTTTCTTT.

V is TRBV10-3 and J is TRBJ2-7; possible D gene TRBD1, 5 bases. The CDR3 length is 14 residues. Between the trimmed V and J ends, which lost 3 bases and 0 bases, there was a span of 9 bases. Germline values: CDR1 ENHRY, CDR2 SYGVKD. This chain's CDR3 is CAISESQVSYEQYF. In DNA form, the CDR3 reads TGTGCCATCAGTGAATCACAGGTCTCCTACGAGCAGTACTTC.

The rearrangement joins TRBV7-3 to TRBJ2-5; 12 nucleotides match TRBD1. V gave up 5 bases and J gave up 4 bases; unmatched junction bases: 11. CDR3 length: 17 residues. Germline V lookup: CDR1 SGHTA, CDR2 FQGTGA. Written as DNA, the CDR3 is TGTGCCAGCAGCCCAACTGATGGGACAGGGGGCCTAGAGACCCAGTACTTC. Protein sequence: CASSPTDGTGGLETQYF.

The V call is TRBV11-3, the J call TRBJ2-3; TRBD1 agrees at 7 bases. This CDR3 spans 14 amino acids. CDR1 SGHNT and CDR2 YENEEA come from the germline V gene. The trim removed 5 bases at V and 3 bases at J, leaving 5 bases unmatched. The CDR3 protein is CASSPGGFTDTQYF. In nucleotides, the CDR3 is TGTGCCAGCAGCCCAGGGGGTTTTACAGATACGCAGTATTTT.

The CDR3 sequence: CASSTTSGSSNEQFF. For the CDR3, the DNA is TGCGCCAGCAGCACGACTAGCGGGAGTTCAAATGAGCAGTTCTTC. V is TRBV5-1 and J is TRBJ2-1, with 12 bases lining up with TRBD2. V was clipped by 4 bases and J by 7 bases; unmatched bases: 6. Germline V gene data show CDR1 as SGHRS and CDR2 as YFSETQ. The CDR3 consists of 15 residues.

The gene calls are TRBV5-6 and TRBJ2-3; 10 nucleotides match TRBD2. CDR3 size: 18 residues. Germline V gene data show CDR1 as SGHDT and CDR2 as YYEEEE. After removal of 2 bases from V and 2 bases from J, the junction contained 11 bases not matched to a gene. This chain's CDR3 is CASSFGGIAGGYTDTQYF. CDR3 bases: TGTGCCAGCAGCTTTGGTGGAATAGCGGGGGGCTACACAGATACGCAGTATTTT.

This chain joins TRBV2 and TRBJ2-1; D perhaps matches TRBD1 (7 bases). The germline V and J ends were trimmed by 8 bases and 0 bases, with 17 bases remaining between them. The CDR3 runs 16 residues. Germline CDR1 SNHLY, CDR2 FYNNEI. The CDR3 sequence: CASRGPRDSSYNEQFF. CDR3 nucleotide sequence: TGTGCCAGCCGGGGGCCCCGGGACAGCTCCTACAATGAGCAGTTCTTC.

The rearrangement links TRBV30 to TRBJ1-3, with 8 bases identical to TRBD1. This CDR3 spans 13 amino acids. Germline CDR1 and CDR2: GTSNPN and SVGIG (reference sequence). V lost 5 bases to trimming and J lost 4 bases; unmatched junction nucleotides: 4. CDR3 loop: CAWPGGAGNTIYF. The CDR3 bases are TGTGCCTGGCCAGGGGGCGCGGGAAACACCATATATTTT.

The CDR3 bases are TGTGCCAGTAGCGTGGGACAGGGAGGCTACACCTTC. It translates to CASSVGQGGYTF. The chain links TRBV19 to TRBJ1-2; 9 bases are a match to TRBD1. CDR1 is LNHDA, CDR2 SQIVND, per germline (reference sequence). This CDR3 is 12 amino acids long. V lost 6 bases, J lost 8 bases, and 4 bases stayed unmatched.

This chain links TRBV7-3 with TRBJ2-3, with TRBD1 matching 8 bases. This CDR3 contains 14 residues. V lost 3 bases to trimming and J lost 4 bases; unmatched junction nucleotides: 3. Germline V gene lookup returns CDR1 SGHTA and CDR2 FQGTGA. The DNA of the CDR3 is TGTGCCAGCAGCTTGGACAGGGCCGCAGATACGCAGTATTTT. Protein product: CASSLDRAADTQYF.

The chain uses TRBV4-3 and TRBJ2-7, with 7 bases identical to TRBD2. Germline trimming cut 1 base from V and 0 bases from J; bases unmatched to any gene: 12. Germline V gene lookup returns CDR1 LGHNA and CDR2 YSLEER. The CDR3 is 18 amino acids. The chain's CDR3 is CASSQGLATSENSYEQYF. CDR3 coding DNA: TGCGCCAGCAGCCAAGGTCTCGCTACTAGCGAGAACTCCTACGAGCAGTACTTC.

The genes are TRBV7-3 and TRBJ2-3, with D unresolved. This CDR3 has 15 amino acids. Germline V gene lookup returns CDR1 SGHTA and CDR2 FQGTGA. The V and J ends lost 2 bases and 0 bases respectively, with 9 bases between them. In nucleotides, the CDR3 is TGTGCCAGCAGCTTATGGCAGGCGAGCACAGATACGCAGTATTTT. Protein product: CASSLWQASTDTQYF.

The rearrangement links TRBV5-5 to TRBJ1-4; maybe TRBD1 (6 bases). This CDR3 is 16 amino acids long. Germline V CDR1 and CDR2: SGHKS, YYEKEE (reference sequence). The V end was cut by 0 bases, the J end by 3 bases, with 12 bases between. CDR3 residues: CASSLGTGSANEKLFF. CDR3 nucleotides: TGTGCCAGCAGCTTGGGTACAGGGTCAGCTAATGAAAAACTGTTTTTT.

The chain uses TRBV11-2 and TRBJ2-3; 9 nucleotides align to TRBD1. Germline V gene sequence: CDR1 SGHAT, CDR2 FQNNGV. This CDR3 spans 15 amino acids. V shed 5 bases, J shed 4 bases, and the junction held 7 bases outside the gene matches. Here the CDR3 reads CASSPGQGDADTQYF. The CDR3 nucleotides read TGTGCCAGCAGCCCGGGACAGGGTGATGCAGATACGCAGTATTTT. The whole variable domain, remainder taken from reference TRBV11-2 and TRBJ2-3, is EAGVAQSPRYKIIEKRQSVAFWCNPISGHATLYWYQQILGQGPKLLIQFQNNGVVDDSQLPKDRFSAERLKGVDSTLKIQPAKLEDSAVYLCASSPGQGDADTQYFGPGTRLTVL.

The chain carries TRBV6-1 and TRBJ1-5; D gene ambiguous. The CDR3 runs to 12 residues. Trimming left V 9 bases short and J 0 bases short, with 6 bases between. Germline V gene sequence: CDR1 MNHNS, CDR2 SASEGT. CDR3 protein: CASGLSNQPQHF. The CDR3 DNA follows: TGTGCCAGTGGGCTTAGCAATCAGCCCCAGCATTTT.

J is TRBJ2-3 and V is TRBV29-1; 9 bases are shared with TRBD2. CDR1 and CDR2 (germline): SQVTM, ANQGSEA. This CDR3 is 15 amino acids long. J lost 1 base, V lost 6 bases, and 8 bases had no gene match. Here the CDR3 reads CSVRTGGGGTDTQYF. CDR3 nucleotides: TGCAGCGTCCGAACTGGCGGGGGGGGCACAGATACGCAGTATTTT.

The CDR3 sequence is CALKGDMNTEAFF. DNA of the CDR3: TGTGCCTTAAAGGGGGACATGAACACTGAAGCTTTCTTT. This chain links TRBV30 with TRBJ1-1; perhaps TRBD1 as D (6 bases). Trimming pared 7 bases from V and 0 bases from J, leaving 12 bases between. This CDR3 spans 13 amino acids. Germline V lookup: CDR1 GTSNPN, CDR2 SVGIG (reference sequence).